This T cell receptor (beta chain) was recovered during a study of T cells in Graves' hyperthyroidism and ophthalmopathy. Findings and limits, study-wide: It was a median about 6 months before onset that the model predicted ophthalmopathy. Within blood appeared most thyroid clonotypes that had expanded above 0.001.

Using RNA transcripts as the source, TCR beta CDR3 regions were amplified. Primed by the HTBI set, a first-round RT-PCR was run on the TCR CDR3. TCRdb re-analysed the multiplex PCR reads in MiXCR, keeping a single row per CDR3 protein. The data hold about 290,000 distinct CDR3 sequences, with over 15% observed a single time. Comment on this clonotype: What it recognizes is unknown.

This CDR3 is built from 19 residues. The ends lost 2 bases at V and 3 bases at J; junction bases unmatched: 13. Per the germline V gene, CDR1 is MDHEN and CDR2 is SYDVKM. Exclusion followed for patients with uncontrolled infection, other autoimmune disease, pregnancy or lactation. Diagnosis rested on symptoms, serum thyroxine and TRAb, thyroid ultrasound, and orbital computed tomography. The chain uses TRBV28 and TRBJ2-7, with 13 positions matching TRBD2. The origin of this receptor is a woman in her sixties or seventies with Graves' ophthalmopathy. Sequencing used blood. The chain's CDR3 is CASSLELSGTSGKIYEQYF. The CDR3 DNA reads TGTGCCAGCAGTTTAGAACTCTCGGGGACTAGCGGGAAGATCTACGAGCAGTACTTC.